The rows below give T cell receptor beta chains drawn from one sample of a study of blood T cell repertoires in COVID-19. TCRdb's copy holds only in-frame clones and misses some; the assay was immunoSEQ multiplex PCR. The data contain about 250,000 clones, around nine tenths of them singletons. The material sequenced was peripheral blood. All receptors derive from an older woman who had recovered from COVID-19. Each CDR3 is given with its conserved first and last residue.

j_gene | v_gene | CDR3aa
TRBJ1-2 | TRBV7-2 | CASTQPGFYGYTF
TRBJ2-3 | TRBV6-1 | CASSEGLTRRHTQYF
TRBJ2-5 | TRBV27 | CASSFLTGTGRETQYF
TRBJ2-5 | TRBV11-3 | CASSLGGQGETQYF
TRBJ2-2 | TRBV4-3 | CASSLGGGFTGELFF
TRBJ2-4 | TRBV6-5 | CASSYLAGGTKNIQYF
TRBJ1-5 | TRBV28 | CASSFGGTGVSQPQHF
TRBJ2-3 | TRBV6-5 | CATRVAISTDTQYF
TRBJ1-1 | TRBV27 | CASSPYQGALTEAFF
TRBJ1-5 | TRBV19 | CASSIVGGGQPQHF
TRBJ2-3 | TRBV9 | CASSEAGELHTDTQYF
TRBJ1-5 | TRBV6-2/TRBV6-3 | CASSSRERMGRNQPQHF
TRBJ1-3 | TRBV16 | CASSRLSGTGNTIYF
TRBJ2-3 | TRBV7-2 | CASSFSGPDTQYF
TRBJ2-3 | TRBV5-6 | CASSFLAGETTDTQYF
TRBJ1-3 | TRBV7-2 | CASSLQSSGNTIYF
TRBJ2-7 | TRBV19 | CASSSRQVPYEQYF
TRBJ1-1 | TRBV9 | CASSVEGTGSTEAFF
TRBJ2-3 | TRBV28 | CASTGGAYDTQYF
TRBJ2-7 | TRBV19 | CASSIGGGALYEQYF
TRBJ1-6 | TRBV5-4 | CASSLGRGQNSPLHF
TRBJ2-3 | TRBV6-4 | CASSLEAADTQYF
TRBJ2-7 | TRBV7-9 | CASSPWGGSLYEQYF
TRBJ1-1 | TRBV19 | CASSRQGRGNAEAFF
TRBJ1-1 | TRBV4-1 | CASSQVLRNTEAFF
TRBJ2-1 | TRBV27 | CASGAGDSYNEQFF
TRBJ2-3 | TRBV11-2 | CASSSLTGSTDTQYF
TRBJ1-1 | TRBV5-4 | CASSSRTDEAFF
TRBJ1-2 | TRBV29-1 | CSVMGGYGYTF
TRBJ2-5 | TRBV5-1 | CASETSGGPGETQYF
TRBJ2-7 | TRBV27 | CASRERVGEQYF
TRBJ2-3 | TRBV19 | CASSLQGVLSTDTQYF
TRBJ2-3 | TRBV7-2 | CASSLNRADTQYF
TRBJ1-4 | TRBV7-9 | CASSFTGDEKLFF
TRBJ2-7 | TRBV5-1 | CASSLSRQGPYEQYF
TRBJ1-2 | TRBV10-3 | CAISESRGQNYGYTF
TRBJ2-3 | TRBV6-5 | CATIIAGSTDTQYF
TRBJ2-7 | TRBV28 | CASKASGGYEQYF
TRBJ1-5 | TRBV4-1 | CASSQGPGRWDQPQHF
TRBJ1-2 | TRBV10-3 | CAISGGEVSGGYTF